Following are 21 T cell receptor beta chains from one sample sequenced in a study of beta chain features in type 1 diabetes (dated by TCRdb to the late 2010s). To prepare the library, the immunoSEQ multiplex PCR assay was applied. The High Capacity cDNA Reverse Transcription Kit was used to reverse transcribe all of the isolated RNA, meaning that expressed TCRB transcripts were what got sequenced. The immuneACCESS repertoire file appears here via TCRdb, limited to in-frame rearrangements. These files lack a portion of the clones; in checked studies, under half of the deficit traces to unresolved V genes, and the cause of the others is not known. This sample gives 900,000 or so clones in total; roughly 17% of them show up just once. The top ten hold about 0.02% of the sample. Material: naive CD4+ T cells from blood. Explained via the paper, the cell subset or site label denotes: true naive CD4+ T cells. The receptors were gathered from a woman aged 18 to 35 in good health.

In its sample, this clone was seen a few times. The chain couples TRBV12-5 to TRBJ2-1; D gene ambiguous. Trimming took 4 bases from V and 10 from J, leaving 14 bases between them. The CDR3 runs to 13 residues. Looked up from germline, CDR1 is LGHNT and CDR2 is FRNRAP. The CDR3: CASGSSESSEQFF. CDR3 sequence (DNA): TGTGCTAGTGGTTCATCAGAGTCATCGGAGCAGTTCTTC.

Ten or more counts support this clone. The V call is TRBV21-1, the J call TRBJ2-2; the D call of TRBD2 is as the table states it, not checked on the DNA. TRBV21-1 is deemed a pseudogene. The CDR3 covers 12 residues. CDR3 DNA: TGTGCCAGCACCCCTGAGGCCGGGGAGCTGTTTTTT. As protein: CASTPEAGELFF.

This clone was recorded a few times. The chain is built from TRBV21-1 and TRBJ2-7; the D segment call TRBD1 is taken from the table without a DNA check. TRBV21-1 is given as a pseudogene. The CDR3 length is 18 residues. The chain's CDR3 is CASSNNIADTRTFYEQYF. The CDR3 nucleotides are TGTGCCAGCAGCAATAATATCGCAGACACCAGAACCTTCTACGAGCAGTACTTC.

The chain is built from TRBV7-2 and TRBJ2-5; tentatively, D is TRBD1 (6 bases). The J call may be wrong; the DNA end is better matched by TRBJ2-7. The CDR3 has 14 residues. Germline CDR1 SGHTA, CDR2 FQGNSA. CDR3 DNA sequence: TGTGCCAGCAGCCCAGGACAGAGCTCCTACGAGCAGTACTTC. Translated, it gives CASSPGQSSYEQYF.

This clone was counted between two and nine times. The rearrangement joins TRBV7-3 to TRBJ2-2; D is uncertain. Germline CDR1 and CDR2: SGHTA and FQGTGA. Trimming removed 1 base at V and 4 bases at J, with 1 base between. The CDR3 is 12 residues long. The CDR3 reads CASSLSTGELFF. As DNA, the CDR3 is TGTGCCAGCAGCTTAAGCACCGGGGAGCTGTTTTTT.

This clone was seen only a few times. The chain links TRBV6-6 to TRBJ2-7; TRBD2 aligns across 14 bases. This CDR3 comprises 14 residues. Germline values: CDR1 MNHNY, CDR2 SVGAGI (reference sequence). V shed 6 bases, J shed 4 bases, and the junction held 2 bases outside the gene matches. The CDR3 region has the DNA TGTGCCAGCAGCCGGACTAGCGGGGGGTACGAGCAGTACTTC. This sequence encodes CASSRTSGGYEQYF.

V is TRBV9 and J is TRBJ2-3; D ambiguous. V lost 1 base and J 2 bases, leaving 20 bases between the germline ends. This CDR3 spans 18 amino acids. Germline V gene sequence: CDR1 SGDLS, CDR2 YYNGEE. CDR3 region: CASSVSQKSLRFTDTQYF. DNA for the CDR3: TGTGCCAGCAGCGTATCCCAGAAATCCCTTCGGTTCACAGATACGCAGTATTTT.

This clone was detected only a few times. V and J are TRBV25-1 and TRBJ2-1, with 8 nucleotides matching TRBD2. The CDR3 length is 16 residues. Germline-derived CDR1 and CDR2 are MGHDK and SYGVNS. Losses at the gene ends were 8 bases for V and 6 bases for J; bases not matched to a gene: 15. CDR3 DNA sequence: TGTGCCAGCTCGCTTCCGGGGCTAGCGGGTCTCAATGAGCAGTTCTTC. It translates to CASSLPGLAGLNEQFF.

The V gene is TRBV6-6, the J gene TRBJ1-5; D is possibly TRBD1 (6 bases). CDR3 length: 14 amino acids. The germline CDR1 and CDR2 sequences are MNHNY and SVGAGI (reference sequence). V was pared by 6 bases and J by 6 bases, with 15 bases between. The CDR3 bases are TGTGCCAGCAGCCAAACACAGGGTCGTCAGCCCCAGCATTTT. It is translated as CASSQTQGRQPQHF.

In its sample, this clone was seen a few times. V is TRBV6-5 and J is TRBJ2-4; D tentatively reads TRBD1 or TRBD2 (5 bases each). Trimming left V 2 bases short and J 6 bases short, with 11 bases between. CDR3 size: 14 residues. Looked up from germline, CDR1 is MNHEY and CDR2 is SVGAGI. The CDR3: CASSYRGGGNIQYF. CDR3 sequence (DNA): TGTGCCAGCAGTTACAGGGGTGGGGGAAACATTCAGTACTTC.

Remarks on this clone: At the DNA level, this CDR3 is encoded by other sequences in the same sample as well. The CDR3 DNA follows: TGTGCCAGCAGCTTAGGTGCAGCCAGCTACGAGCAGTACTTC. Translating gives CASSLGAASYEQYF. The chain is built from TRBV7-2 and TRBJ2-7; the D is unclear. V gave up 1 base and J gave up 3 bases, with 10 bases separating them. CDR3 size: 14 residues. Germline CDR1 SGHTA, CDR2 FQGNSA.

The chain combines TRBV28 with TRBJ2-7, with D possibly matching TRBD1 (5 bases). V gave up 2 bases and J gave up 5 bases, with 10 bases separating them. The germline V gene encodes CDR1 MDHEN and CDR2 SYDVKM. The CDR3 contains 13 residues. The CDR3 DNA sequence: TGTGCCAGCAGTTTACAGGGCGCCCACGAGCAGTACTTC. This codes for CASSLQGAHEQYF.

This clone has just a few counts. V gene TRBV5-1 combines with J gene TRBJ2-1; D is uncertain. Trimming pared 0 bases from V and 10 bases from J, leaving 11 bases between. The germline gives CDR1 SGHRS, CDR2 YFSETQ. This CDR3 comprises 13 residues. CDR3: CASSLVVQKEQFF. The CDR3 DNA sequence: TGCGCCAGCAGCTTGGTAGTACAAAAAGAGCAGTTCTTC.

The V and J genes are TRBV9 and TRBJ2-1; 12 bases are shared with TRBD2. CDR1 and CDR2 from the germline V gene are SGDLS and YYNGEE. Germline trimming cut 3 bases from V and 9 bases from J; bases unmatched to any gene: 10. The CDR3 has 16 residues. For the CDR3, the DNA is TGTGCCAGCAGCGGTGGGCTAGCGGGAGGGCCATCTGAGCAGTTCTTC. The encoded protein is CASSGGLAGGPSEQFF.

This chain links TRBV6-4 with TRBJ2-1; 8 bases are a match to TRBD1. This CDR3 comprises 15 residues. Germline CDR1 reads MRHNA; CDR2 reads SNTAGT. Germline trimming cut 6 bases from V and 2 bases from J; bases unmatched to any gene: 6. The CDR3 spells CASSAGQVPYNEQFF. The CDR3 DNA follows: TGTGCCAGCAGCGCGGGACAGGTCCCCTACAATGAGCAGTTCTTC.

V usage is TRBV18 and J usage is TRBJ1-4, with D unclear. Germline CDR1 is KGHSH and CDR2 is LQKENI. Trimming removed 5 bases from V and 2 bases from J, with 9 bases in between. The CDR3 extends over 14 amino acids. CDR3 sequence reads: CASSARVTNEKLFF. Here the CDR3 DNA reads TGTGCCAGCTCAGCTCGGGTTACTAATGAAAAACTGTTTTTT. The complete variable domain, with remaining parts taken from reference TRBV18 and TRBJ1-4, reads NAGVMQNPRHLVRRRGQEARLRCSPMKGHSHVYWYRQLPEEGLKFMVYLQKENIIDESGMPKERFSAEFPKEGPSILRIQQVVRGDSAAYFCASSARVTNEKLFFGSGTQLSVL.

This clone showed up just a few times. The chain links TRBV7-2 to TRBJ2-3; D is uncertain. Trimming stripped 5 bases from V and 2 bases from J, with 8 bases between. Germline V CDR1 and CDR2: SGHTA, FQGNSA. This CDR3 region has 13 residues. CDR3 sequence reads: CASSGQATDTQYF. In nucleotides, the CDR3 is TGTGCCAGCAGCGGCCAAGCCACAGATACGCAGTATTTT.

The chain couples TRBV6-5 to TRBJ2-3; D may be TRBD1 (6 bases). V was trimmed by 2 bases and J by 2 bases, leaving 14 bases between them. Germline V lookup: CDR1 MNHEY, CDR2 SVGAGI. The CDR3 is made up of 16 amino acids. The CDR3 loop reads CASSYARDKPTDTQYF. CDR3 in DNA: TGTGCCAGCAGTTACGCCCGGGACAAGCCCACAGATACGCAGTATTTT.

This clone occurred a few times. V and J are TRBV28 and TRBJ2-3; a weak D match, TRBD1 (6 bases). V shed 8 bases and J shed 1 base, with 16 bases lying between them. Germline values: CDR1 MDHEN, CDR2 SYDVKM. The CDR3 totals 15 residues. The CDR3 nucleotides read TGTGCCAGCCAGGGGAGCAGGGGAGGCACAGATACGCAGTATTTT. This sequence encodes CASQGSRGGTDTQYF.

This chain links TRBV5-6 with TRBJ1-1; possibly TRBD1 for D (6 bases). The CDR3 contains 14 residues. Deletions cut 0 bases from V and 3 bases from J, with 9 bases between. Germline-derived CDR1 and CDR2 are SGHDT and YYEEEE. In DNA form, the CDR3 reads TGTGCCAGCAGCTTGGGGGCAGGGGACACTGAAGCTTTCTTT. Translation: CASSLGAGDTEAFF.

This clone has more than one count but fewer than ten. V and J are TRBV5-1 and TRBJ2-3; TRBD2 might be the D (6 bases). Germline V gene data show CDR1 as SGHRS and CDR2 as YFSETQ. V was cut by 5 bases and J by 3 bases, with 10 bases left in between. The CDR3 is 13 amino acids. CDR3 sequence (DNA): TGCGCCAGCAGTCGGACTACAACAGATACGCAGTATTTT. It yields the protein CASSRTTTDTQYF.